This T cell receptor beta chain was recorded in a study of cytomegalovirus exposure and HLA in healthy donors. Study-wide background: The platform used for the 120 or so validation repertoires matched that of the approximately 640 first-cohort repertoires, a later analysis reported. Overall study findings and caveats: Rarity marked most TCR sequences, yet some public TCRs occurred in many donors. Reports indicated that the classifier achieved high specificity and sensitivity in diagnosing cytomegalovirus status. In a later analysis, first-cohort TCR clusters were found to tend to co-occur in the 100 to 150 validation repertoires.

This CDR3 region has 13 residues. Between the trimmed V and J ends, which lost 2 bases and 5 bases, there was a span of 13 bases. Per the germline V gene, CDR1 is SQVTM and CDR2 is ANQGSEA. A remark on this clone: The antigen remains undetermined.

Repertoires were generated with immunoSEQ multiplex PCR, while TCRdb's copy carries only in-frame clones and drops some. The data contain about 150,000 clones, approximately 90% of them singletons. Sequencing was performed on PBMCs. The chain combines TRBV29-1 with TRBJ2-7; D is uncertain. The sequence was collected from a woman between 25 and 40 years old in good health and CMV-seropositive. The CDR3 loop is CSVESPPGDEQYF. CDR3 DNA: TGCAGCGTTGAATCCCCACCTGGAGACGAGCAGTACTTC.